These 20 T cell receptor beta chains came from one sample sequenced in a study of blood T cell repertoires in COVID-19. TCRdb's copy holds only in-frame clones and misses some; the assay was immunoSEQ multiplex PCR. The sample contains about 250,000 clones, roughly 86% of which appear only once. Input material: peripheral blood. The receptors come from a man aged 45 to 65 with acute or convalescent COVID-19.

This chain joins TRBV18 and TRBJ1-2, with 7 positions matching TRBD1. Germline CDR1 and CDR2: KGHSH and LQKENI. Trimming took 6 bases from V and 1 from J; bases not matched to a gene: 5. This CDR3 spans 14 amino acids. DNA of the CDR3: TGTGCCAGCTCCAACTCAGGGGGTAACTATGGCTACACCTTC. Translated: CASSNSGGNYGYTF.

As to this clone: One junction end disagrees with the germline gene, perhaps due to a read error. This chain uses TRBV9 with TRBJ2-3; D is ambiguous. CDR1 SGDLS and CDR2 YYNGEE come from the germline V gene. The CDR3 is 16 residues long. CDR3 loop: CASSVDETPTDHTQYF. CDR3 in DNA: TGTGCCAGCAGTGTAGACGAGACGCCCACAGATCATACGCAGTATTTT.

The V gene is TRBV9, the J gene TRBJ2-2; 13 nucleotides line up with TRBD2. V was clipped by 2 bases and J by 5 bases; unmatched bases: 3. Germline CDR1 reads SGDLS; CDR2 reads YYNGEE. The CDR3 extends over 16 amino acids. The CDR3 coding sequence is TGTGCCAGCAGCGTCCAGGGACTAGCGGGGACCGGGGAGCTGTTTTTT. This encodes CASSVQGLAGTGELFF.

CDR3 loop: CASSPREEPYEQYF. The CDR3, as DNA: TGTGCCAGCAGTCCCAGGGAGGAGCCCTACGAGCAGTACTTC. The chain carries TRBV28 and TRBJ2-7; the D gene is possibly TRBD2 (6 bases). The CDR3 is 14 amino acids. V was pared by 5 bases and J by 2 bases, with 13 bases between. The V gene's germline CDR1 is MDHEN and CDR2 SYDVKM.

The V and J genes are TRBV19 and TRBJ1-5, with D unresolved. There are 12 residues in the CDR3. CDR1 is LNHDA and CDR2 is SQIVND in the germline V gene (reference sequence). Trimming took 3 bases from V and 3 from J, leaving 3 bases between them. CDR3 nucleotides: TGTGCCAGTAGTATCAACAATCAGCCCCAGCATTTT. Its translation is CASSINNQPQHF.

The chain carries TRBV4-2 and TRBJ2-2; 9 positions agree with TRBD2. The CDR3 consists of 20 residues. J gave up 3 bases and V 0 bases, and 14 bases lay outside the gene matches. Germline loops: CDR1 LGHNA, CDR2 YNFKEQ. This chain's CDR3 is CASSQDGAVAGVPDTGELFF. DNA for the CDR3: TGTGCCAGCAGCCAAGATGGCGCGGTAGCGGGAGTCCCCGACACCGGGGAGCTGTTTTTT.

J is TRBJ2-7 and V is TRBV24-1; D perhaps matches TRBD2 (5 bases). The V gene's germline CDR1 is KGHDR and CDR2 SFDVKD. The length of the CDR3 is 11 residues. Between the trimmed V and J ends, which lost 10 bases and 7 bases, there was a span of 13 bases. The CDR3 nucleotides read TGTGCCACAGGCACCCGGAGGGAGCAGTACTTC. This gives the protein CATGTRREQYF.

The genes are TRBV5-1 and TRBJ2-1; no definite D call. This CDR3 is 15 amino acids long. The germline V gene has CDR1 SGHRS and CDR2 YFSETQ. The V end lost 2 bases, the J end lost 1 base, and 10 bases lay between the germline ends. This CDR3 is CASSFETGSYNEQFF. The CDR3 DNA sequence: TGCGCCAGCAGCTTTGAGACTGGGTCCTACAATGAGCAGTTCTTC.

The V call is TRBV10-3, the J call TRBJ1-3, with TRBD1 identical over 8 bases. Germline loops: CDR1 ENHRY, CDR2 SYGVKD. The length of the CDR3 is 16 residues. V lost 1 base to trimming and J lost 4 bases; unmatched junction nucleotides: 6. The CDR3 loop reads CAISEFMDRVGNTIYF. The CDR3 DNA is TGTGCCATCAGTGAGTTCATGGACAGGGTAGGAAACACCATATATTTT.

The chain combines TRBV27 with TRBJ2-7; TRBD2 matches 10 bases. Germline V gene sequence: CDR1 MNHEY, CDR2 SMNVEV (reference sequence). Trimming cost V 3 bases and J 6 bases; bases outside gene matches: 5. This CDR3 contains 14 residues. CDR3 in amino acids: CASSFSGRAVEQYF. CDR3 in DNA: TGTGCCAGCAGTTTCAGCGGGAGGGCCGTCGAGCAGTACTTC.

The chain combines TRBV19 with TRBJ2-1, with D tentatively TRBD1 (6 bases). The CDR3 runs to 14 residues. Germline CDR1 LNHDA, CDR2 SQIVND (reference sequence). V lost 1 base to trimming and J lost 6 bases, with 10 bases between them. Here the CDR3 reads CASSIGVRGNEQFF. CDR3 DNA sequence: TGTGCCAGTAGTATAGGGGTCAGGGGCAATGAGCAGTTCTTC.

The gene calls are TRBV27 and TRBJ1-2; 7 bases match TRBD1. Germline CDR1 MNHEY, CDR2 SMNVEV (reference sequence). There are 15 residues in the CDR3. Losses at the gene ends were 1 base for V and 1 base for J; bases not matched to a gene: 3. This CDR3 reads CASSLFQGDNYGYTF. DNA for the CDR3: TGTGCCAGCAGTTTATTTCAGGGGGATAACTATGGCTACACCTTC.

This clone has a single count. The chain is built from TRBV5-1 and TRBJ1-6; TRBD1 is a possible D gene (6 bases). The CDR3 runs 16 residues. Germline assignment: CDR1 SGHRS and CDR2 YFSETQ. Trimming left V 2 bases short and J 7 bases short, with 16 bases between. The CDR3 DNA reads TGCGCCAGCAGCTTACAGGGTATTCTAGGGAATTCACCCCTCCACTTT. Amino acid sequence: CASSLQGILGNSPLHF.

The chain couples TRBV19 to TRBJ2-7, with 7 bases matching TRBD1. V was clipped by 5 bases and J by 4 bases; unmatched bases: 11. CDR3 length: 15 residues. Germline V gives CDR1 LNHDA, CDR2 SQIVND (reference sequence). The chain's CDR3 is CASSQAQGLLYEQYF. In nucleotides, the CDR3 is TGTGCCAGTAGTCAAGCACAGGGGCTATTGTACGAGCAGTACTTC.

The CDR3 DNA sequence: TGTGCCAGTAGAAAATCCCCCTTTGCGGGGACTGAAGCTTTCTTT. This codes for CASRKSPFAGTEAFF. The chain carries TRBV19 and TRBJ1-1; the D is unclear. In germline, CDR1 is LNHDA, CDR2 SQIVND (reference sequence). The CDR3 has 15 residues. Deletions cut 6 bases from V and 5 bases from J, with 19 bases between. Full variable domain (remainder filled in from reference TRBV19 and TRBJ1-1): DGGITQSPKYLFRKEGQNVTLSCEQNLNHDAMYWYRQDPGQGLRLIYYSQIVNDFQKGDIAEGYSVSREKKESFPLTVTSAQKNPTAFYLCASRKSPFAGTEAFFGQGTRLTVV.

The J gene is TRBJ1-1, the V gene TRBV3-1 (or the pseudogene TRBV3-2), with a possible D match to TRBD1 (6 bases). CDR3 length: 13 residues. The V gene lost 2 bases and the J gene lost 8 bases, with 12 bases spanning the gap. In germline, CDR1 is LGHDT, CDR2 YNNKEL (reference sequence). The CDR3 DNA reads TGTGCCAGCAGCCAAAACAGGGTCGCCGAAGCTTTCTTT. Translated: CASSQNRVAEAFF.

The CDR3 DNA follows: TGTGCCAGCAGTCGTTACACTGAAGCTTTCTTT. Translated, it gives CASSRYTEAFF. This chain joins TRBV3-1 (or the pseudogene TRBV3-2) and TRBJ1-1; D is unresolved. Germline V gives CDR1 LGHDT, CDR2 YNNKEL (reference sequence). Between the trimmed V and J ends, which lost 6 bases and 3 bases, there was a span of 5 bases. This CDR3 is built from 11 residues.

This clone appeared a few times. V and J are TRBV7-9 and TRBJ2-5, with TRBD2 matching over 11 bases. The CDR3 covers 17 residues. Trimming at V came to 0 bases and at J to 5 bases, leaving 8 bases not matched to a gene. Germline values: CDR1 SEHNR, CDR2 FQNEAQ (reference sequence). In DNA form, the CDR3 reads TGTGCCAGCAGCTTAGCGTATAGCGGGGGGGATGAGGAGACCCAGTACTTC. Residues: CASSLAYSGGDEETQYF.

This clone was seen only a few times. The J gene is TRBJ1-2, the V gene TRBV13; possible D gene TRBD1, 5 bases. V was trimmed by 4 bases and J by 8 bases, leaving 20 bases between them. There are 15 residues in the CDR3. The germline gives CDR1 PRHDT, CDR2 FYEKMQ (reference sequence). The DNA for the CDR3 is TGTGCCAGCAGCTGGAAAGGGGTCACCCGTTCCGGCTACACCTTC. It is translated as CASSWKGVTRSGYTF.

The chain carries TRBV6-5 and TRBJ2-1; 8 nucleotides agree with TRBD1. V lost 6 bases and J lost 10; bases outside the gene matches: 8. The CDR3 is 13 residues long. The V gene's germline CDR1 is MNHEY and CDR2 SVGAGI. CDR3 residues: CASSRTDRVEQFF. CDR3 nucleotides: TGTGCCAGCAGCCGAACGGACAGGGTGGAGCAGTTCTTC.